This entry concerns a single T cell receptor beta chain. The sample is drawn from a study of blood T cell repertoires in COVID-19. Overall study: Some COVID-19 samples were acute and others convalescent; all came from the United States, Italy and Spain. PBMCs, B-cell-depleted T cells, or T cells were the source of the cDNA or gDNA that made up the material.

TCRdb keeps only in-frame clones here, not all; method: immunoSEQ multiplex PCR. This table has 150,000 to 170,000 clones, approximately 83% appearing once. In Seattle, patients joined the study during active infection and were tracked longitudinally. Germline V CDR1 and CDR2: SEHNR, FQNEAQ (reference sequence). The CDR3 has 12 residues. V shed 2 bases and J shed 7 bases, with 6 bases lying between them. Sequencing was carried out using peripheral blood. The chain uses TRBV7-9 and TRBJ1-5, with D unclear. The sequence was collected from a woman in her fifties or sixties with COVID-19, enrolled during active disease. The DNA of the CDR3 is TGTGCCAGCAGCTTATGGGAGCAGCCCCAGCATTTT. Translating gives CASSLWEQPQHF.